The rows below give T cell receptor beta chains drawn from one sample of a study of early T cells in non-severe SARS-CoV-2 infection. Using its own MiXCR run on the 5' RACE reads, TCRdb lists one record per CDR3 protein. The repertoire consists of tens of thousands of distinct CDR3 sequences, with approximately 12% occurring once and the leading ten covering about 1.7%. Sequencing used whole blood. The source is an adult who was a healthcare worker with PCR-confirmed SARS-CoV-2 infection or an uninfected control (not recorded which). The CDR3 runs from the conserved cysteine through the conserved F or W. Fields, in order: J gene, D gene, V gene, clone size, CDR3 DNA, CDR3 protein. D genes are given only for firm matches. Clone sizes are given selectively: once, few, many, or a class where the clone is expanded.

J: TRBJ1-4
D: -
V: TRBV6-1
size: few
DNA: TGTGCCAGCAGTGAAGGCTCCAGGGCTATGGCTGAAAAACTGTTTTTT
CDR3: CASSEGSRAMAEKLFF

J: TRBJ1-6
D: TRBD1
V: TRBV7-8
size: many
DNA: TGTGCCACCATGGACAGGGCAAACTATAATTCACCCCTCCACTTT
CDR3: CATMDRANYNSPLHF

J: TRBJ2-2
D: TRBD2
V: TRBV18
size: -
DNA: TGTGCCAGCTCACCCGGACTAGCGGCGAACACCGGGGAGCTGTTTTTT
CDR3: CASSPGLAANTGELFF

J: TRBJ2-1
D: -
V: TRBV12-3/TRBV12-4
size: few
DNA: TGTGCCAGCATATGGATGGCGGGGAGCTCCTACAATGAGCAGTTCTTC
CDR3: CASIWMAGSSYNEQFF

J: TRBJ1-6
D: TRBD1
V: TRBV2
size: few
DNA: TGTGCCAGCTCTCATGGTCCAGGGGGACGGAATTCACCCCTCCACTTT
CDR3: CASSHGPGGRNSPLHF

J: TRBJ2-2
D: -
V: TRBV7-3
size: -
DNA: TGTGCCAGCAGCTTAGGTCGGCAGGACACCGGGGAGCTGTTTTTT
CDR3: CASSLGRQDTGELFF

J: TRBJ2-7
D: TRBD1
V: TRBV12-3/TRBV12-4
size: -
DNA: TGTGCCAGCAGTTTACAGGGGGTCCCCTACGAGCAGTACTTC
CDR3: CASSLQGVPYEQYF

J: TRBJ2-3
D: -
V: TRBV14
size: -
DNA: TGTGCCAGCAGCCAAGGGGTAGATACGCAGTATTTT
CDR3: CASSQGVDTQYF

J: TRBJ2-1
D: TRBD1
V: TRBV29-1
size: few
DNA: TGCAGCGTTGGGCAGGGGGACGCCTACAATGAGCAGTTCTTC
CDR3: CSVGQGDAYNEQFF

J: TRBJ1-2
D: -
V: TRBV5-4
size: many
DNA: TGTGCCAGCAGCTCCCCCCTCACCTTC
CDR3: CASSSPLTF

J: TRBJ2-1
D: -
V: TRBV5-4
size: -
DNA: TGTGCCAGCAGCTTGGTCGAAAATGAGCAGTTCTTC
CDR3: CASSLVENEQFF

J: TRBJ2-3
D: -
V: TRBV7-3
size: few
DNA: TGTGCCAGCAGCTTAGGGGGACATTTTCGGGATACGCAGTATTTT
CDR3: CASSLGGHFRDTQYF

J: TRBJ2-7
D: -
V: TRBV5-5
size: few
DNA: TGTGCCAGCAGCTTGGAAAGACCTGTGGTGCAGTACTTC
CDR3: CASSLERPVVQYF

J: TRBJ2-1
D: -
V: TRBV7-2
size: many
DNA: TGTGCCAGCAGCTCTAGTACCAATGAGCAGTTCTTC
CDR3: CASSSSTNEQFF

J: TRBJ2-7
D: -
V: TRBV6-2/TRBV6-3
size: -
DNA: TGTGCCAGCACTAGTGGATACGAGCAGTACTTC
CDR3: CASTSGYEQYF

J: TRBJ2-3
D: TRBD2
V: TRBV7-6
size: few
DNA: TGTGCCAGCAGCAGGACTAGCGGGGTTACAGATACGCAGTATTTT
CDR3: CASSRTSGVTDTQYF

J: TRBJ1-1
D: -
V: TRBV24-1
size: many
DNA: TGTGCCACCAGTGATTTAGGTCAAGCTTTCTTT
CDR3: CATSDLGQAFF

J: TRBJ1-2
D: TRBD1
V: TRBV2
size: -
DNA: TGTGCCACCGCCTGGACAGGGAAGGAAAATGGCTACACCTTC
CDR3: CATAWTGKENGYTF

J: TRBJ2-1
D: -
V: TRBV5-4
size: many
DNA: TGTGCCAGCAGCTTGGAAGTTAGGGAGCAGTTCTTC
CDR3: CASSLEVREQFF

J: TRBJ2-5
D: -
V: TRBV20-1
size: few
DNA: TGCAGTGCTAGAGGGTGGGGGCAAGAGACCCAGTACTTC
CDR3: CSARGWGQETQYF

J: TRBJ2-3
D: -
V: TRBV6-4
size: few
DNA: TGTGCCAGCAGTGACACCTTCTACCCGACAGATACGCAGTATTTT
CDR3: CASSDTFYPTDTQYF

J: TRBJ2-1
D: TRBD2
V: TRBV20-1
size: few
DNA: TGCAGTGCTAGTCAACTAGCGGGGGGTCTAAGTCGGTTCTTC
CDR3: CSASQLAGGLSRFF

J: TRBJ2-1
D: TRBD2
V: TRBV30
size: -
DNA: TGTGCCTGGAGTTCTGGCGGGGGGATTGAGCAGTTCTTC
CDR3: CAWSSGGGIEQFF

J: TRBJ1-1
D: -
V: TRBV2
size: -
DNA: TGTGCCAGCAGTGAAGCCGGCAGGGGGAACACTGAAGCTTTCTTT
CDR3: CASSEAGRGNTEAFF

J: TRBJ2-7
D: -
V: TRBV4-3
size: -
DNA: TGCGCCAGCAGCCAAGACGGCATGGGGCAGGCACCCTACGAGCAGTACTTC
CDR3: CASSQDGMGQAPYEQYF

J: TRBJ2-2
D: TRBD1
V: TRBV19
size: few
DNA: TGTGCCAGTAGTATAGATGGCAGGGGGTTAGCCGGGGAGCTGTTTTTT
CDR3: CASSIDGRGLAGELFF

J: TRBJ2-7
D: TRBD2
V: TRBV11-2
size: -
DNA: TGTGCCAGCAGCTCCCCGGGACTAGGGAACTCCTACGAGCAGTACTTC
CDR3: CASSSPGLGNSYEQYF

J: TRBJ2-3
D: -
V: TRBV5-6
size: -
DNA: TGTGCCAGCAGCGGAAGACAGCTCACTAGCACAGATACGCAGTATTTT
CDR3: CASSGRQLTSTDTQYF

J: TRBJ1-6
D: TRBD1
V: TRBV6-2/TRBV6-3
size: -
DNA: TGTGCCAGCAGTCGCACAGGGGGCGGATCACCCCTCCACTTT
CDR3: CASSRTGGGSPLHF

J: TRBJ2-7
D: -
V: TRBV5-1
size: many
DNA: TGCGCCAGCAGCTTGCCCCCCCTCTACGAGCAGTACTTC
CDR3: CASSLPPLYEQYF

J: TRBJ2-1
D: TRBD1
V: TRBV2
size: -
DNA: TGTGCCAGCAGTGAAGGGACAGGGGTTGAGAATGAGCAGTTCTTC
CDR3: CASSEGTGVENEQFF

J: TRBJ2-4
D: -
V: TRBV11-2
size: few
DNA: TGTGCCAGCAGGTCACTAGCCAAAAACATTCAGTACTTC
CDR3: CASRSLAKNIQYF

J: TRBJ2-1
D: -
V: TRBV5-4
size: few
DNA: TGTGCCAGCAGCCTACCGGGACCCCTTTTAAAGGGCAATGAGCAGTTCTTC
CDR3: CASSLPGPLLKGNEQFF

J: TRBJ1-3
D: TRBD1
V: TRBV7-2
size: few
DNA: TGTGCCAGCAGCTTAGCAGGGGGCAGAAACACCATATATTTT
CDR3: CASSLAGGRNTIYF

J: TRBJ1-6
D: -
V: TRBV6-2/TRBV6-3
size: -
DNA: TGTGCCAGCAACGGGCCAATCGTTTCACCCCTCCACTTT
CDR3: CASNGPIVSPLHF

J: TRBJ1-1
D: -
V: TRBV5-1
size: many
DNA: TGCGCCAGCAGCTTGGGAAACCAGAACACTGAAGCTTTCTTT
CDR3: CASSLGNQNTEAFF

J: TRBJ2-1
D: TRBD1
V: TRBV20-1
size: -
DNA: TGCAGTGCTAGCCGGACAGGGGGACGCAACAATGAGCAGTTCTTC
CDR3: CSASRTGGRNNEQFF

J: TRBJ1-3
D: -
V: TRBV4-3
size: many
DNA: TGCGCCAGCAGCCAAGATAGGGGCACCACTGGAAACACCATATATTTT
CDR3: CASSQDRGTTGNTIYF

J: TRBJ2-5
D: TRBD1
V: TRBV10-3
size: few
DNA: TGTGCCATCAGACAGGGGGACGAGACCCAGTACTTC
CDR3: CAIRQGDETQYF

J: TRBJ2-7
D: -
V: TRBV7-2
size: -
DNA: TGTGCCAGCAGCCCAGAGGTGGCGGTGCCCGGGCAGTACTTC
CDR3: CASSPEVAVPGQYF

J: TRBJ1-4
D: TRBD1
V: TRBV4-2
size: many
DNA: TGTGCCAGCAGCCCCTCCGGGACAGGTTGGGAAAAACTGTTTTTT
CDR3: CASSPSGTGWEKLFF

J: TRBJ2-3
D: -
V: TRBV7-2
size: many
DNA: TGTGCCAGCAGCTTACTCGATACCACAGATACGCAGTATTTT
CDR3: CASSLLDTTDTQYF

J: TRBJ1-1
D: -
V: TRBV29-1
size: few
DNA: TGCAGCGTTGCCTTAGACAGGGAAGCTTTCTTT
CDR3: CSVALDREAFF

J: TRBJ1-1
D: -
V: TRBV7-2
size: few
DNA: TGTGCCAGCAGCTTTTCCCGGGACACTGAAGCTTTCTTT
CDR3: CASSFSRDTEAFF

J: TRBJ1-5
D: TRBD1
V: TRBV10-3
size: many
DNA: TGTGCCATCAGTGAGTCCCTACAGGGGTGGAGCAATCAGCCCCAGCATTTT
CDR3: CAISESLQGWSNQPQHF

J: TRBJ1-1
D: -
V: TRBV10-1
size: few
DNA: TGCGCCAGCAGTGATGTAGGGAAGCCTGAAGCTTTCTTT
CDR3: CASSDVGKPEAFF

J: TRBJ2-5
D: -
V: TRBV7-2
size: -
DNA: TGTGCCAGCAGCTCAGGAAACCCCGGACAAGAGACCCAGTACTTC
CDR3: CASSSGNPGQETQYF

J: TRBJ1-1
D: -
V: TRBV13
size: few
DNA: TGTGCCAGCAGCTTACTTCTGGGCAGTATGAACACTGAAGCTTTCTTT
CDR3: CASSLLLGSMNTEAFF

J: TRBJ2-1
D: -
V: TRBV10-1
size: few
DNA: TGCGCCAGCAGTGAGGACAGCTACAATGAGCAGTTCTTC
CDR3: CASSEDSYNEQFF

J: TRBJ1-5
D: -
V: TRBV28
size: many
DNA: TGTGCCAGCGTTCGGGCGAATCAGCCCCAGCATTTT
CDR3: CASVRANQPQHF

J: TRBJ2-7
D: TRBD1
V: TRBV5-5
size: few
DNA: TGTGCCAGCAGCACCAACACAGCAGGGGGTCAACGCGAGCAGTACTTC
CDR3: CASSTNTAGGQREQYF

J: TRBJ2-3
D: TRBD2
V: TRBV6-4
size: many
DNA: TGTGCCAGCAGTGAAAGCGGGGGGGGCACAGATACGCAGTATTTT
CDR3: CASSESGGGTDTQYF

J: TRBJ1-2
D: -
V: TRBV11-2
size: -
DNA: TGTGCCAGCAGCATGGGGGGGTACTATGGCTACACCTTC
CDR3: CASSMGGYYGYTF

J: TRBJ2-4
D: TRBD1
V: TRBV14
size: -
DNA: TGTGCCAGCAGCCAAATCCACAGGGGAGCCAAAAACATTCAGTACTTC
CDR3: CASSQIHRGAKNIQYF

J: TRBJ2-3
D: -
V: TRBV10-3
size: few
DNA: TGTGCCATCAGTGATGTGCTCAGGGAGAGGTCAGATACGCAGTATTTT
CDR3: CAISDVLRERSDTQYF

J: TRBJ2-7
D: TRBD1
V: TRBV18
size: few
DNA: TGTGCCAGCTCACCATTACCGGCACAGGGGTCCCCCTACGAGCAGTACTTC
CDR3: CASSPLPAQGSPYEQYF

J: TRBJ2-1
D: -
V: TRBV25-1
size: many
DNA: TGTGCCAGCAGTGAATATCCGGCTGAGCAGTTCTTC
CDR3: CASSEYPAEQFF

J: TRBJ2-1
D: -
V: TRBV29-1
size: -
DNA: TGCAGCGTTGAACCTTCTTGGCCGAGCTCCTACAATGAGCAGTTCTTC
CDR3: CSVEPSWPSSYNEQFF

J: TRBJ2-1
D: -
V: TRBV7-9
size: -
DNA: TGTGCCAGCAGCTTACAGGGCGATGAGCAGTTCTTC
CDR3: CASSLQGDEQFF